Reported below is one TCR beta chain. No antigen is known for it. The sample comes from a study of neoadjuvant nivolumab and ipilimumab in lung cancer. Germline V gene sequence: CDR1 SGHDT, CDR2 YYEEEE. CDR3 length: 13 amino acids. Trimming removed 0 bases from V and 8 bases from J, with 11 bases in between. The protocol was immunoSEQ multiplex PCR, while the TCRdb copy is restricted to in-frame clones and leaves out a portion. Counted here are about 27,000 clones, 76% occurring once; the ten biggest clones make up 18%. Overall study results and limits: Only two of four nivolumab-treated tumors gained richness and clonality by surgery. A small number of samples were TCR sequenced.

The sample in question was tumor tissue, obtained after neoadjuvant nivolumab, alone or with ipilimumab, at or shortly before surgery. This chain uses TRBV5-6 with TRBJ1-2; D remains ambiguous. The TCR comes from an adult with non-small cell lung cancer. This CDR3 reads CASSLVGSGGYTF. CDR3 in DNA: TGTGCCAGCAGCTTGGTTGGGAGTGGAGGCTACACCTTC.